This T cell receptor beta chain was documented in a study of T-cell reconstitution after alpha-beta-depleted transplantation in children. A library of TCRbeta sequences, prepared with unique molecular identifiers, was generated. Using its own MiXCR run on the PCR reads, TCRdb lists one record per CDR3 protein. This repertoire shows roughly 500,000 distinct CDR3 sequences, 30% to 35% found once; its top ten account for around 2.5%. The receptor's source is a human donor who donated a stem cell graft to a child with aplastic anemia. The input for sequencing was PBMCs from the stem cell graft donor, taken from the stem cell graft.

CDR3 bases: TGCGCCAGCAGCCGTAGCGAGAGCACAGATACGCAGTATTTT. It yields the protein CASSRSESTDTQYF. The chain is built from TRBV5-1 and TRBJ2-3, with D possibly TRBD2 on 5 matching bases. V lost 4 bases and J 0 bases, leaving 9 bases between the germline ends. Per germline, CDR1 SGHRS and CDR2 YFSETQ. The CDR3 loop spans 14 amino acids. Variable domain in full (rest from reference TRBV5-1 and TRBJ2-3): KAGVTQTPRYLIKTRGQQVTLSCSPISGHRSVSWYQQTPGQGLQFLFEYFSETQRNKGNFPGRFSGRQFSNSRSEMNVSTLELGDSALYLCASSRSESTDTQYFGPGTRLTVL.